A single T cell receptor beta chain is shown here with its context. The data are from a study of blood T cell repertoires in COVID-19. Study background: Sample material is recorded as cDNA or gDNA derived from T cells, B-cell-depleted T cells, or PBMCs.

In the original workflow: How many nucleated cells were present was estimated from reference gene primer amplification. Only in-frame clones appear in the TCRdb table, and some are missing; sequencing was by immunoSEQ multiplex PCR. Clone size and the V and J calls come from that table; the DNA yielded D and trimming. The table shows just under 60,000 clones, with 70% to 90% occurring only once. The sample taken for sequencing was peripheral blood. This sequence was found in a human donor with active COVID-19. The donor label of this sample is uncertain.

For the CDR3, the DNA is TGTGCCACCAGCCCAGGGGTGGCCTACAATGAGCAGTTCTTC. Amino acids: CATSPGVAYNEQFF. The chain uses TRBV15 and TRBJ2-1; the D gene is possibly TRBD1 (6 bases). Germline V gives CDR1 LNHNV, CDR2 YYDKDF (reference sequence). The V end was cut by 5 bases, the J end by 2 bases, with 10 bases between. The CDR3 length is 14 residues.